Listed below are T cell receptor beta chains from one sample, sequenced in a study of cytotoxic CD8 clonotypes in ibrutinib-treated CLL. Repertoires were generated with immunoSEQ multiplex PCR, while TCRdb's copy carries only in-frame clones and drops some. The table has some 120,000 clones, 45% to 65% seen once; the top ten hold 30% to 45%. The sample in question was PBMCs, obtained after 24 months of ibrutinib treatment. The receptors were sampled from a human donor with chronic lymphocytic leukemia. The CDR3 runs from the conserved cysteine through the conserved F or W. D genes are given only for firm matches. A clone size is listed for some rows: how often the clone was seen (once, few, many), or a class if it is expanded.

clone size: few; J gene: TRBJ1-1; V gene: TRBV11-3; D gene: TRBD1; CDR3 protein: CASSRTGGLSTEAFF; CDR3 DNA: TGTGCCAGCAGCAGGACAGGGGGCCTTTCGACTGAAGCTTTCTTT
clone size: -; J gene: TRBJ2-3; V gene: TRBV30; D gene: -; CDR3 protein: CACSGGPTDTQYF; CDR3 DNA: TGTGCCTGTTCGGGGGGCCCCACAGATACGCAGTATTTT
clone size: few; J gene: TRBJ1-5; V gene: TRBV6-1; D gene: -; CDR3 protein: CASSERGAQPQHF; CDR3 DNA: TGTGCCAGCAGTGAACGGGGGGCTCAGCCCCAGCATTTT
clone size: -; J gene: TRBJ2-5; V gene: TRBV25-1; D gene: -; CDR3 protein: CASSPGGETQYF; CDR3 DNA: TGTGCCAGCAGTCCAGGTGGGGAGACCCAGTACTTC
clone size: -; J gene: TRBJ1-4; V gene: TRBV2; D gene: -; CDR3 protein: CASSEESEKLFF; CDR3 DNA: TGTGCCAGCAGTGAAGAGAGTGAAAAACTGTTTTTT
clone size: few; J gene: TRBJ1-1; V gene: TRBV10-3; D gene: -; CDR3 protein: CAGSRELNTEAFF; CDR3 DNA: TGTGCCGGTTCCAGGGAGTTGAACACTGAAGCTTTCTTT
clone size: -; J gene: TRBJ2-5; V gene: TRBV28; D gene: TRBD1; CDR3 protein: CASSSIDLGTGGRTQYF; CDR3 DNA: TGTGCCAGCAGTTCCATCGACTTAGGGACAGGGGGGAGGACCCAGTACTTC
clone size: few; J gene: TRBJ2-5; V gene: TRBV2; D gene: -; CDR3 protein: CASSEATLTQYF; CDR3 DNA: TGTGCCAGCAGTGAAGCTACACTGACCCAGTACTTC
clone size: -; J gene: TRBJ2-2; V gene: TRBV14; D gene: -; CDR3 protein: CASGGGKGYTGELFF; CDR3 DNA: TGTGCCAGCGGAGGGGGCAAGGGCTACACCGGGGAGCTGTTTTTT
clone size: -; J gene: TRBJ2-7; V gene: TRBV6-5; D gene: TRBD1; CDR3 protein: CASTNTGAPYEQYF; CDR3 DNA: TGTGCCAGCACTAACACAGGGGCCCCCTACGAGCAGTACTTC
clone size: few; J gene: TRBJ1-6; V gene: TRBV4-3; D gene: -; CDR3 protein: CASSQDRSSPLHF; CDR3 DNA: TGCGCCAGCAGCCAAGATAGGAGCTCACCCCTCCACTTT
clone size: once; J gene: TRBJ1-5; V gene: TRBV4-2; D gene: -; CDR3 protein: CASSQDWGYSNQPQHF; CDR3 DNA: TGTGCCAGCAGCCAAGATTGGGGATATAGCAATCAGCCCCAGCATTTT
clone size: -; J gene: TRBJ2-7; V gene: TRBV2; D gene: -; CDR3 protein: CASRLSSAGNAYEQYF; CDR3 DNA: TGTGCCAGCAGATTAAGCTCGGCAGGTAATGCCTACGAGCAGTACTTC
clone size: -; J gene: TRBJ2-1; V gene: TRBV6-1; D gene: TRBD1; CDR3 protein: CASSEALGQGGNEQFF; CDR3 DNA: TGTGCCAGCAGTGAAGCGCTGGGACAGGGAGGCAATGAGCAGTTCTTC
clone size: -; J gene: TRBJ2-1; V gene: TRBV25-1; D gene: -; CDR3 protein: CASSEFNEQFF; CDR3 DNA: TGTGCCAGCAGTGAATTTAATGAGCAGTTCTTC
clone size: few; J gene: TRBJ1-1; V gene: TRBV27; D gene: -; CDR3 protein: CASSLSLDSAYTEAFF; CDR3 DNA: TGTGCCAGCAGTTTATCTCTCGACAGCGCATACACTGAAGCTTTCTTT
clone size: few; J gene: TRBJ2-7; V gene: TRBV2; D gene: TRBD1; CDR3 protein: CASSEAGLPGQGYEQYF; CDR3 DNA: TGTGCCAGCAGTGAAGCGGGTCTTCCGGGACAGGGTTACGAGCAGTACTTC
clone size: few; J gene: TRBJ1-2; V gene: TRBV30; D gene: TRBD1; CDR3 protein: CAWRDTGGFGGYTF; CDR3 DNA: TGTGCCTGGAGGGACACAGGGGGCTTTGGTGGCTACACCTTC